This T cell receptor (beta chain) comes out of a study of OX40 agonist ivuxolimab in advanced cancers. Study-level background: The costimulatory receptor OX40 (CD134) was targeted by ivuxolimab, a fully human IgG2 agonistic monoclonal antibody. Intravenous ivuxolimab was administered to patients every 2 weeks at six dose levels: 0.01, 0.1, 0.3, 1.5, 3 and 10 mg/kg. Among the approximately 50 dose-escalation patients, approximately 20 had hepatocellular carcinoma, about 15 melanoma, 9 renal cell carcinoma and 9 head and neck cancer. In the dose-escalation cohort, 75% to 85% of patients were male, and the mean age was 60 years with a range of roughly 23 to 79. Prior anti-PD-1, anti-PD-L1 or anti-CTLA-4 therapy was permitted, and approximately 41% of dose-escalation patients had received checkpoint inhibitors. Partial responses were achieved by three dose-escalation patients, of whom one had hepatocellular carcinoma and two had cutaneous melanoma. The purpose of peripheral TCRbeta sequencing was to test whether ivuxolimab changed TCR sequence diversity and led to clonal T-cell expansion. The monotherapy dose-escalation portion (N ≈ 56 patients) of the phase I ivuxolimab trial is reported in the paper. Study-wide conclusions, independent of this receptor: In the 0.1-3.0 mg/kg groups, partial responders had among the lowest normalized peripheral clonal expansion, particularly in CD8+ T cells. After ivuxolimab, more expanded clones were found on average in CD8+ T cells than in CD4+ T cells. The antigen specificity of the peripheral T cells that underwent clonal expansion was not determined. Low levels of normalized T-cell clonal expansion were also seen in some patients who did not respond. At doses of 0.1 to 3.0 mg/kg, clonal expansion of both CD4+ and CD8+ blood T cells was observed from baseline to week 6.

For sequencing of the TCRbeta CDR3 region, genomic DNA was extracted from the sorted cells. The immunoSEQ Assay was used to sequence the TCRbeta CDR3 regions. TCRdb took this table from immuneACCESS and kept in-frame rearrangements with V and J called. Such tables lack part of the clones; where checked against another copy, unresolved V genes explain under half of the gap, and the rest is unexplained. For this sample the table gives tens of thousands of clones, of which about 80% were detected only once. About 3.1% of the sample rests with the top ten. The CDR3 has 15 amino acids, counting the end cysteine and phenylalanine. Of all the DNA, just the CDR3 is kept, 45 bases in frame from base 1. The trim is 1 base for V and 7 bases for J, with a gap of 14 bases between the germline ends. The germline V gene sets CDR1 to SGHVS and CDR2 to FQNEAQ. The trial excluded patients who had a history of autoimmune disease or were on systemic immunosuppression. Peripheral blood for TCR sequencing was drawn from every dose cohort at baseline, at cycle 4 day 1 and at cycle 7 day 1. Samples were obtained from an open-label, multicenter, first-in-human phase I dose-escalation trial of ivuxolimab. Adults with locally advanced or metastatic head and neck squamous cell, hepatocellular, melanoma or renal cell carcinoma were enrolled in the trial. Before TCR sequencing, CD4+ T cells and CD8+ T cells from peripheral blood were sorted into separate populations.

Worth noting for this clone: No antigen is known for it. One base away there is no much larger clone; base qualities are not given.

The sequence came from an adult with an advanced solid tumor such as melanoma, head and neck, liver or kidney cancer. The V and J segments used are TRBV7-8 and TRBJ2-1, with the D gene not clear enough to name. This sample comprised CD4+ or CD8+ T cells sorted from blood, obtained in a trial of the OX40 agonist ivuxolimab. Here the CDR3 is given as CASSLDGFEFNEQFF. Read as DNA, the sequence is TGTGCCAGCAGCTTAGACGGATTTGAATTTAATGAGCAGTTCTTC.